The 12 T cell receptor beta chains reported below all come from one sample, sequenced in a study of blood T cell repertoires in COVID-19. The table came from immunoSEQ multiplex PCR; TCRdb's copy has only in-frame clones and leaves some out. The repertoire holds about 94,000 clones, with about four fifths as singletons. Sequenced: peripheral blood. The receptors shown here come from a human donor in a cohort sampled during active COVID-19.

This sequence joins TRBV6-1 and TRBJ2-2; maybe TRBD2 (6 bases). This CDR3 contains 15 residues. Trimming shortened V by 1 base and J by 6 bases, and 12 bases separated the two germline ends. Germline assignment: CDR1 MNHNS and CDR2 SASEGT. This chain's CDR3 is CASSEVFPGAGELFF. CDR3 sequence (DNA): TGTGCCAGCAGTGAAGTCTTCCCGGGGGCCGGGGAGCTGTTTTTT.

V and J are TRBV5-1 and TRBJ2-5; a possible D gene is TRBD1 (6 bases). The V gene lost 4 bases and the J gene lost 5 bases, with 18 bases spanning the gap. The CDR3 runs to 15 residues. Germline lookup yields CDR1 SGHRS and CDR2 YFSETQ. The CDR3 here is CASSPGSGVEETQYF. CDR3 sequence (DNA): TGCGCCAGCAGCCCGGGCTCAGGGGTGGAGGAGACCCAGTACTTC.

The chain recombines TRBV6-5 with TRBJ1-3; TRBD1 matches at 10 bases. The length of the CDR3 is 15 residues. The V gene's germline CDR1 is MNHEY and CDR2 SVGAGI. The junction had 8 bases not matched to a gene; V was cut back by 6 bases and J by 6 bases. CDR3 loop: CASRPGTGVQNTIYF. CDR3 in DNA: TGTGCCAGCAGACCCGGGACAGGGGTACAAAACACCATATATTTT.

The chain combines TRBV5-4 with TRBJ2-6; unclear D gene. V was pared by 2 bases and J by 3 bases, with 12 bases between. Per germline, CDR1 SGHNT and CDR2 YYREEE (reference sequence). The CDR3 totals 16 residues. The CDR3 DNA is TGTGCCAGCAGCTTCCGGGTCTCCCATGGGGCCAACGTCCTGACTTTC. This gives the protein CASSFRVSHGANVLTF.

This sequence joins TRBV23-1 and TRBJ2-1; 12 positions match TRBD2. TRBV23-1 is assigned to the ORF class and has an uncertain function. The V gene end was trimmed by 1 base and the J gene end by 6 bases; junction bases not matched to a gene: 4. There are 16 residues in the CDR3. The CDR3 spells CASSQFGLAGLNEQFF. The CDR3 coding sequence is TGCGCCAGCAGTCAATTCGGACTAGCGGGGCTCAATGAGCAGTTCTTC.

This sequence joins TRBV27 and TRBJ2-7; 11 nucleotides agree with TRBD2. J lost 6 bases, V lost 7 bases, and 5 bases had no gene match. The CDR3 runs 13 residues. CDR1 and CDR2 from the germline V gene are MNHEY and SMNVEV (reference sequence). The CDR3 sequence is CASTSGRSSEQYF. CDR3 coding DNA: TGTGCCAGCACTAGCGGGAGGTCATCCGAGCAGTACTTC.

This clone was seen more than once but under ten times. The genes are TRBV20-1 and TRBJ2-7; D is unresolved. The CDR3 is 11 residues long. Germline V gene lookup returns CDR1 DFQATT and CDR2 SNEGSKA (reference sequence). With 1 base removed from V and 7 bases from J, the gap between germline ends came to 8 bases. CDR3 in DNA: TGCAGTGCTAGAGGCAACCGGGAGCAGTACTTC. Its protein is CSARGNREQYF.

This clone came up a few times. The V call is TRBV7-3, the J call TRBJ2-7; D may be TRBD2 (6 bases). V was cut by 5 bases and J by 5 bases, with 13 bases left in between. This CDR3 contains 13 residues. Germline CDR1 SGHTA, CDR2 FQGTGA. In nucleotides, the CDR3 is TGTGCCAGCAGCCCGGGGACTTATAACGAGCAGTACTTC. Translating it yields CASSPGTYNEQYF.

The chain couples TRBV30 to TRBJ1-5; tentatively, D is TRBD1 (5 bases). This CDR3 has 15 residues. Per the germline V gene, CDR1 is GTSNPN and CDR2 is SVGIG (reference sequence). Trimming pared 5 bases from V and 6 bases from J, leaving 20 bases between. As DNA, the CDR3 is TGTGCCTGGGGGACCGGGTCCTTCCAATCTCAGCCCCAGCATTTT. It encodes CAWGTGSFQSQPQHF.

V is TRBV5-1 and J is TRBJ1-4, with TRBD1 matching 7 bases. The junction had 2 bases not matched to a gene; V was cut back by 3 bases and J by 0 bases. Per the germline V gene, CDR1 is SGHRS and CDR2 is YFSETQ. The CDR3 totals 15 residues. The CDR3 region is CASSSGTATNEKLFF. The CDR3 nucleotides are TGCGCCAGCAGCTCCGGGACAGCAACTAATGAAAAACTGTTTTTT.

This chain connects TRBV28 to TRBJ1-1, with TRBD1 as a possible D gene (5 bases). The V gene lost 6 bases and the J gene lost 6 bases, with 17 bases spanning the gap. This CDR3 spans 14 amino acids. Germline V gene lookup returns CDR1 MDHEN and CDR2 SYDVKM. This chain's CDR3 is CASRLGHRGAEAFF. In nucleotides, the CDR3 is TGTGCCAGCAGACTTGGACATCGTGGGGCTGAAGCTTTCTTT.

The chain combines TRBV6-5 with TRBJ1-2; 7 bases line up with TRBD1. The junction had 16 bases not matched to a gene; V was cut back by 7 bases and J by 8 bases. The CDR3 loop spans 15 amino acids. In germline, CDR1 is MNHEY, CDR2 SVGAGI. The CDR3 sequence: CASKDEEGARTGYTF. CDR3 DNA: TGTGCCAGCAAGGACGAGGAGGGGGCCCGGACGGGCTACACCTTC.